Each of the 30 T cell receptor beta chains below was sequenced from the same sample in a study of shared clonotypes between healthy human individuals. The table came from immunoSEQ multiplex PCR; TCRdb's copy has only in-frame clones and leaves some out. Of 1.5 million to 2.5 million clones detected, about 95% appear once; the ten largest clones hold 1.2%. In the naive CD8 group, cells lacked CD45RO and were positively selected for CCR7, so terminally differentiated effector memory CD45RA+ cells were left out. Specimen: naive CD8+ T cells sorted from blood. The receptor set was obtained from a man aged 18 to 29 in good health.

CDR3: CASSLIGGNREQYF. As DNA, the CDR3 is TGTGCCAGCAGTTTAATCGGGGGAAATCGCGAGCAGTACTTC. V and J are TRBV28 and TRBJ2-7, with D possibly TRBD2 on 6 matching bases. There are 14 residues in the CDR3. Germline CDR1 and CDR2: MDHEN and SYDVKM. Trimming stripped 2 bases from V and 6 bases from J, with 14 bases between.

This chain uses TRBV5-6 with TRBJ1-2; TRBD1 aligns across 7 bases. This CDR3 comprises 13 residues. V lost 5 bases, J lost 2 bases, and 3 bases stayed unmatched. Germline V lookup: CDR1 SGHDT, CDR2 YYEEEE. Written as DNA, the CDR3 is TGTGCCAGCAGGTTGACAGGGAACTATGGCTACACCTTC. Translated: CASRLTGNYGYTF.

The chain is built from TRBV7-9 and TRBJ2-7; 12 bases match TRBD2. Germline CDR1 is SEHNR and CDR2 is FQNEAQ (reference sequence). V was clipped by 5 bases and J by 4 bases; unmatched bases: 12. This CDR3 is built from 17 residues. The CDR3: CASSEGLAGWPGYEQYF. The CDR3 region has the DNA TGTGCCAGCAGCGAGGGACTAGCGGGCTGGCCGGGTTACGAGCAGTACTTC.

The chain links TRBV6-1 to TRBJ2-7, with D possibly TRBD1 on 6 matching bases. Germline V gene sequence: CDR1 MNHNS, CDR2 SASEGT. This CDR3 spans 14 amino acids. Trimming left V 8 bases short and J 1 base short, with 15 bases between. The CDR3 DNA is TGTGCCAGCGGGGCAGGGGTGATTTCCTACGAGCAGTACTTC. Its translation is CASGAGVISYEQYF.

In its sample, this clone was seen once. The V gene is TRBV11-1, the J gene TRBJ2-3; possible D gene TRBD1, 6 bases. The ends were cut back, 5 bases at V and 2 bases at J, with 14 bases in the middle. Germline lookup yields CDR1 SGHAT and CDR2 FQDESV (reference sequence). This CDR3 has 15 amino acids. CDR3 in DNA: TGTGCCAGCAGCAGATACAGGGTAACCACAGATACGCAGTATTTT. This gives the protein CASSRYRVTTDTQYF.

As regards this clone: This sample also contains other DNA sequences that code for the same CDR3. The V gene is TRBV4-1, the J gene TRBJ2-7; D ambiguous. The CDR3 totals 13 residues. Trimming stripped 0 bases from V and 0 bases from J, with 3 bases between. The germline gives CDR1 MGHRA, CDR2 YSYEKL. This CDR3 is CASSQEGSYEQYF. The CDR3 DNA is TGCGCCAGCAGCCAAGAAGGCTCCTACGAGCAGTACTTC.

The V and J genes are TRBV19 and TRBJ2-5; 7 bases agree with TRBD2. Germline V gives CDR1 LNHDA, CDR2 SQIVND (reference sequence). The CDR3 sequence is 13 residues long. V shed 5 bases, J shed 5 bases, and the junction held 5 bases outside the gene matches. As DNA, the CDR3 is TGTGCCAGTAGTCTTGGACTAGTGGAGACCCAGTACTTC. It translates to CASSLGLVETQYF.

CDR3 protein: CASREAGSSSYEQYF. CDR3 sequence (DNA): TGTGCCAGCAGGGAAGCGGGGTCGAGCTCCTACGAGCAGTACTTC. V is TRBV5-6 and J is TRBJ2-7; 7 bases agree with TRBD2. The CDR3 contains 15 residues. The germline V gene encodes CDR1 SGHDT and CDR2 YYEEEE. The trim removed 5 bases at V and 0 bases at J, leaving 8 bases unmatched.

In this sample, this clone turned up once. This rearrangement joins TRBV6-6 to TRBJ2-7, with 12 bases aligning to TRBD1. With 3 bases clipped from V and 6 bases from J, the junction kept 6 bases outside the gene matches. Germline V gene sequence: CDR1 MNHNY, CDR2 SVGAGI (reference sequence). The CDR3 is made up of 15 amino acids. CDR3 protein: CASSYSGTGGAEQYF. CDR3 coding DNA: TGTGCCAGCAGTTATTCGGGGACAGGGGGCGCCGAGCAGTACTTC.

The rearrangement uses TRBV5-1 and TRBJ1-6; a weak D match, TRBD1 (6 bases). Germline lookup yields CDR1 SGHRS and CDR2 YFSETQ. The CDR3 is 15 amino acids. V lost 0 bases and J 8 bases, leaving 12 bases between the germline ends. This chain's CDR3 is CASSLAQGGDSPLHF. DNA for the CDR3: TGCGCCAGCAGCTTGGCACAGGGAGGTGATTCACCCCTCCACTTT.

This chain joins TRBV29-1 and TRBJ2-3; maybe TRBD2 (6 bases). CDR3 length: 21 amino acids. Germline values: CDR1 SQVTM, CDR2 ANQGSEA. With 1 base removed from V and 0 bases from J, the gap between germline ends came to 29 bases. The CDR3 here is CSVEGLPSTSWEDFSTDTQYF. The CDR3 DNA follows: TGCAGCGTTGAAGGCCTCCCGTCTACTAGTTGGGAGGACTTTAGCACAGATACGCAGTATTTT.

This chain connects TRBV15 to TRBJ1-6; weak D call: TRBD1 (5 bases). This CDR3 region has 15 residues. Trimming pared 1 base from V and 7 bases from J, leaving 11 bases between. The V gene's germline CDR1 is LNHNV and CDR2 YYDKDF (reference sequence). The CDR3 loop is CATSRAGYENSPLHF. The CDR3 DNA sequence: TGTGCCACCAGCAGAGCAGGGTATGAGAATTCACCCCTCCACTTT.

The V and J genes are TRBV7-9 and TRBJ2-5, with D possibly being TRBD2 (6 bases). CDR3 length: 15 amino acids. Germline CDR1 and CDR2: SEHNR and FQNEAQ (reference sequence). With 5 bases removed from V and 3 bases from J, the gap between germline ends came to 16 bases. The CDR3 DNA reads TGTGCCAGCAGCAGCTCGGGACTGGATAAAGAGACCCAGTACTTC. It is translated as CASSSSGLDKETQYF.

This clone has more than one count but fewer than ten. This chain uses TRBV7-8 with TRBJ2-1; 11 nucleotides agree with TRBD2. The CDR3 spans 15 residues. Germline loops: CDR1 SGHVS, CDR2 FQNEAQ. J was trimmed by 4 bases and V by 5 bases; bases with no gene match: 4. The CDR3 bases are TGTGCCAGCAGCCCGGGACTAGCGGCATACAATGAGCAGTTCTTC. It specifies CASSPGLAAYNEQFF. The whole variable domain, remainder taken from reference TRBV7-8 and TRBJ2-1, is GAGVSQSPRYKVAKRGQDVALRCDPISGHVSLFWYQQALGQGPEFLTYFQNEAQLDKSGLPSDRFFAERPEGSVSTLKIQRTQQEDSAVYLCASSPGLAAYNEQFFGPGTRLTVL.

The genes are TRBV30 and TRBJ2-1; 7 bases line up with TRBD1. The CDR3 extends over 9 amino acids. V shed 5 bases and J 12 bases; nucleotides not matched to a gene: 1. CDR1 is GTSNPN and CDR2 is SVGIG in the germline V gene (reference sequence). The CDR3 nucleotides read TGTGCCTGGGGGGACAGGCAGTTCTTC. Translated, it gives CAWGDRQFF.

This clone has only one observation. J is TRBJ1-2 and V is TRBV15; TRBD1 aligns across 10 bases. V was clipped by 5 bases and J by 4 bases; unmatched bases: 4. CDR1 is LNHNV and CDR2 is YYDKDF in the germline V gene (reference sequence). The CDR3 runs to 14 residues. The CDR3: CATSAGQGGYGYTF. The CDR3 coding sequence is TGTGCCACCAGCGCCGGACAGGGGGGCTATGGCTACACCTTC. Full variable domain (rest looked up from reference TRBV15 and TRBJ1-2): DAMVIQNPRYQVTQFGKPVTLSCSQTLNHNVMYWYQQKSSQAPKLLFHYYDKDFNNEADTPDNFQSRRPNTSFCFLDIRSPGLGDTAMYLCATSAGQGGYGYTFGSGTRLTVV.

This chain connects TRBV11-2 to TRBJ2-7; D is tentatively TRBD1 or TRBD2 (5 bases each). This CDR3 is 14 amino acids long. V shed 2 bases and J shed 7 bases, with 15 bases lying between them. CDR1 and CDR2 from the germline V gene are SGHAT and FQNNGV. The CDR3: CASSLPGRAWEQYF. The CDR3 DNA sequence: TGTGCCAGCAGCTTACCGGGACGGGCTTGGGAGCAGTACTTC.

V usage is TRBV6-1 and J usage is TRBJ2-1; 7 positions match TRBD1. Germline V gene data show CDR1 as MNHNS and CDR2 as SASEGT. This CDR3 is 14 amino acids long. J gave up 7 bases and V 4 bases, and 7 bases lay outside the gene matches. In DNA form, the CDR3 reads TGTGCCAGCAGTGGAGCAGGGACAGCTAATGAGCAGTTCTTC. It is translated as CASSGAGTANEQFF.

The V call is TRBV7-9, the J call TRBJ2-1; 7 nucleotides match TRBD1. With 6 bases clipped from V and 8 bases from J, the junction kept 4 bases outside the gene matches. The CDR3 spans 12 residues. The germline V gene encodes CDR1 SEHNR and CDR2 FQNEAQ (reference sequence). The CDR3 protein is CASSFGQDEQFF. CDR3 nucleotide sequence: TGTGCCAGCAGTTTCGGACAGGATGAGCAGTTCTTC. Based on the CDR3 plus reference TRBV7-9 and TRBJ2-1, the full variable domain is DTGVSQNPRHKITKRGQNVTFRCDPISEHNRLYWYRQTLGQGPEFLTYFQNEAQLEKSRLLSDRFSAERPKGSFSTLEIQRTEQGDSAMYLCASSFGQDEQFFGPGTRLTVL.

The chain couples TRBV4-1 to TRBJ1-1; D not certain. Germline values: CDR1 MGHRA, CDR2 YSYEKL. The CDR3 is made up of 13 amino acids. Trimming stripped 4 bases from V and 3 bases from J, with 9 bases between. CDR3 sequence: CASSPREYTEAFF. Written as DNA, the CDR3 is TGCGCCAGCAGCCCTAGGGAGTACACTGAAGCTTTCTTT.

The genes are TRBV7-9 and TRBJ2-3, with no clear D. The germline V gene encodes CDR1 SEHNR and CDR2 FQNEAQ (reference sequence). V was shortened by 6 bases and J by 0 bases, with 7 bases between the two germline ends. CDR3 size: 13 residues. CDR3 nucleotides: TGTGCCAGCAGGACACCTAGCACAGATACGCAGTATTTT. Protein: CASRTPSTDTQYF.

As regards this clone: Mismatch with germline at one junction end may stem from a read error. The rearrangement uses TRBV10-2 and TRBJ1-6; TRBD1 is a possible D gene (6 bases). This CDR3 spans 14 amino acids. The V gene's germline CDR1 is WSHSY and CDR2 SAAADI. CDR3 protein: CASTEGGNNSPLHF. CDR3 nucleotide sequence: TGCGCCAGCACTGAGGGGGGAAATAATTCACCCCTCCACTTT.

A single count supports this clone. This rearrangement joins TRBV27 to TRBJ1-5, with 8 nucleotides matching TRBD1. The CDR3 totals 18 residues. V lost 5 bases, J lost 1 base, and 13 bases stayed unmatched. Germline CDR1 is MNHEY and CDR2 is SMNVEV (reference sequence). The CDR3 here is CASSPRQGARASNQPQHF. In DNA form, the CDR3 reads TGTGCCAGCAGTCCCCGGCAGGGGGCAAGGGCGAGCAATCAGCCCCAGCATTTT.

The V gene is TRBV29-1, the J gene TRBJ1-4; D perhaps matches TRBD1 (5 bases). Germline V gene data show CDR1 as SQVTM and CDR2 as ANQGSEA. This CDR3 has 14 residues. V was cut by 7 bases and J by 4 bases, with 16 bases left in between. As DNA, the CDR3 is TGCAGCGCCTCGACAGCTACGATTAATGAAAAACTGTTTTTT. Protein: CSASTATINEKLFF.

DNA for the CDR3: TGCGCCAGCAGTGAGATCCTAGCGGCCAACAATGAGCAGTTCTTC. Translating gives CASSEILAANNEQFF. This chain connects TRBV10-2 to TRBJ2-1; TRBD2 matches 7 bases. CDR3 length: 15 amino acids. Germline V gives CDR1 WSHSY, CDR2 SAAADI. With V trimmed by 2 bases and J by 5 bases, 6 bases remained unmatched.

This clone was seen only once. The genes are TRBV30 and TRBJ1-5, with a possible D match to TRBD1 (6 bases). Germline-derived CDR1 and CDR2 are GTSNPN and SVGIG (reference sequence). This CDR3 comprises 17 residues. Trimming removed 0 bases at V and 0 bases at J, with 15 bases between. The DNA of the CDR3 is TGTGCCTGGAGTGTGGGTAAGCCGACAGGTAGCAATCAGCCCCAGCATTTT. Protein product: CAWSVGKPTGSNQPQHF. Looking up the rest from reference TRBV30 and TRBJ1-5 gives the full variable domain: SQTIHQWPATLVQPVGSPLSLECTVEGTSNPNLYWYRQAAGRGLQLLFYSVGIGQISSEVPQNLSASRPQDRQFILSSKKLLLSDSGFYLCAWSVGKPTGSNQPQHFGDGTRLSIL.

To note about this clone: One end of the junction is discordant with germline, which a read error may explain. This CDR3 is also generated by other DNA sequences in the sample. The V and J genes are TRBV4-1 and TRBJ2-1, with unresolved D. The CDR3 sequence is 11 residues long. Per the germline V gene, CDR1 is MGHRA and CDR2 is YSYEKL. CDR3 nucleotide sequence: TGCGCCAGCAGCCAAAGAAATGAGCAATTCTTC. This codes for CASSQRNEQFF.

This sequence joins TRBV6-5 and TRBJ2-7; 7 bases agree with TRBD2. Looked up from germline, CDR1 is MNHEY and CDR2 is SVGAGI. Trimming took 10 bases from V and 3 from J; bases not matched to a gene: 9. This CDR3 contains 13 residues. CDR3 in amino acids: CATRDYAFYEQYF. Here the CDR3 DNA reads TGTGCCACAAGGGACTATGCCTTCTACGAGCAGTACTTC.

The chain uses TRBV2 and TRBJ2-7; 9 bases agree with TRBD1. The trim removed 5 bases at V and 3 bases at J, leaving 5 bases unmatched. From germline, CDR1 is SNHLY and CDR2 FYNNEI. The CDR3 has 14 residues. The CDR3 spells CASSSGQGNYEQYF. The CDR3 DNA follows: TGTGCCAGCAGTTCCGGACAGGGGAACTACGAGCAGTACTTC.

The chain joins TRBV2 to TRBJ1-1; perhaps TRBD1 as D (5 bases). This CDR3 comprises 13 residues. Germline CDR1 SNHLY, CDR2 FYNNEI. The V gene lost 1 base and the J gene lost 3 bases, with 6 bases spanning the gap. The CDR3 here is CASSEEGDTEAFF. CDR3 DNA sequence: TGTGCCAGCAGTGAAGAAGGGGACACTGAAGCTTTCTTT.